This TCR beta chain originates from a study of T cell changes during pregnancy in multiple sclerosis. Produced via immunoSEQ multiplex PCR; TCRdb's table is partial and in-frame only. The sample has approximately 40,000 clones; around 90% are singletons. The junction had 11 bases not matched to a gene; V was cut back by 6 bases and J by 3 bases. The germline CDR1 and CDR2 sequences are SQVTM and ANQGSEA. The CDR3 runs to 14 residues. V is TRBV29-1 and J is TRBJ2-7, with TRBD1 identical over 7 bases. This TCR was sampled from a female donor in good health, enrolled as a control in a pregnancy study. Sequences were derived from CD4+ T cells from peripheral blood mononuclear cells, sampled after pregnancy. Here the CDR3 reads CSVAGQESFYEQYF. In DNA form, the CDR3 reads TGCAGCGTGGCCGGACAGGAAAGCTTCTACGAGCAGTACTTC.